What follows is one T cell receptor (beta chain) and its context. The antigen is not known. Generated by immunoSEQ multiplex PCR, the TCRdb table keeps only in-frame clones and is missing some. The profile covers about 400,000 clones, with about 83% appearing a single time and roughly 7.4% taken by the ten largest. V lost 9 bases to trimming and J lost 0 bases, with 13 bases between them. CDR3 length equals 15 residues. Germline V gene lookup returns CDR1 KGHDR and CDR2 SFDVKD. The source of the sample is a study of Ad26.COV2.S vaccination and SARS-CoV-2 variants. For the study at large: In the study, Ad26.COV2.S was injected intramuscularly once, or twice 56 days apart. Whole-study results and caveats: It was found that vaccine and placebo recipients had similar non-spike TCR breadth.

Noted treatment: over 15 received Ad26.COV2.S at low or high dose, single or two shots; five or six received placebo; per-sample allocation not given. The study sampled participants on day 63 after the first vaccine or placebo injection. Donation came from an adult in Boston who was aged 18-55 years. This specimen was peripheral blood, taken in a trial of Ad26.COV2.S vaccine versus placebo. The sequence derives from a person aged 18-65 years who received the Ad26.COV2.S COVID-19 vaccine or a placebo. The chain recombines TRBV24-1 with TRBJ2-2; D not certain. The CDR3 spells CATLGQSANTGELFF. CDR3 nucleotide sequence: TGTGCCACCTTGGGCCAATCAGCGAACACCGGGGAGCTGTTTTTT.